This note documents a single TCR beta chain sequence. What it binds is unknown. The sample originates from a study of T cells after yellow fever vaccination. One entry per CDR3 protein results from TCRdb running MiXCR on the 5' RACE reads. This repertoire shows 300,000 or so distinct CDR3 sequences, about an eighth found once; its top ten account for approximately 0.49%. The study, taken as a whole, reports: Overlap between CD4 and CD8 compartments was detected for a small share of clonotypes. The secondary T-cell response peaked on day 5, not day 15, but was weaker.

Sample: CD4+ T cells sorted from PBMCs, taken 45 days after the yellow fever booster vaccination. The sequence was collected from a man aged 30-40 years who received the YFV17D yellow fever vaccine.

CDR3 bases: TGTGCCAGCAGCCCCCGGACTAGCGGGCCCACCTACAATGAGCAGTTCTTC. This codes for CASSPRTSGPTYNEQFF. The rearrangement joins TRBV5-5 to TRBJ2-1; TRBD2 aligns across 11 bases. CDR1 is SGHKS and CDR2 is YYEKEE in the germline V gene (reference sequence). This CDR3 spans 17 amino acids. V dropped 4 bases and J dropped 2; count of bases not matched to a gene: 8.